Listed here are 21 T cell receptor beta chains from one sample, sequenced in a study of shared clonotypes between healthy human individuals. Sequenced by immunoSEQ multiplex PCR; TCRdb stores in-frame clones only, minus some. This table has approximately 340,000 clones, roughly 80% appearing once. What was sequenced was memory CD4+ T cells sorted from blood. Subset denoted: CD45RA-negative fraction. The receptors were sampled from a man in his thirties or forties in good health.

The gene calls are TRBV7-9 and TRBJ2-3; D is uncertain. This CDR3 has 15 residues. Trimming shortened V by 4 bases and J by 5 bases, and 16 bases separated the two germline ends. Germline values: CDR1 SEHNR, CDR2 FQNEAQ (reference sequence). CDR3 DNA sequence: TGTGCCAGCAGCTCCCGTATCAACATTCTAGATACGCAGTATTTT. Its protein product is CASSSRINILDTQYF. The full variable domain, with the rest looked up from reference TRBV7-9 and TRBJ2-3, is DTGVSQNPRHKITKRGQNVTFRCDPISEHNRLYWYRQTLGQGPEFLTYFQNEAQLEKSRLLSDRFSAERPKGSFSTLEIQRTEQGDSAMYLCASSSRINILDTQYFGPGTRLTVL.

The chain couples TRBV5-1 to TRBJ1-4, with a tentative D call TRBD1 (6 bases). CDR1 is SGHRS, CDR2 YFSETQ, per germline. CDR3 size: 13 residues. V was trimmed by 4 bases and J by 8 bases, leaving 12 bases between them. CDR3 residues: CASSGNQGEKLFF. The CDR3 region has the DNA TGCGCCAGCAGCGGCAACCAGGGGGAAAAACTGTTTTTT.

The chain is built from TRBV18 and TRBJ2-7; TRBD2 might be the D (6 bases). Germline lookup yields CDR1 KGHSH and CDR2 LQKENI. Trimming pared 3 bases from V and 3 bases from J, leaving 12 bases between. CDR3 size: 14 residues. The CDR3 DNA reads TGTGCCAGCTCACCTTTTCCCGGGAGCTACGAGCAGTACTTC. This translates into CASSPFPGSYEQYF.

This clone was counted a single time. This chain links TRBV10-3 with TRBJ2-1; 7 bases match TRBD1. Unmatched junction bases numbered 7, after V lost 3 bases and J lost 2 bases. This CDR3 spans 16 amino acids. Germline V gene lookup returns CDR1 ENHRY and CDR2 SYGVKD. CDR3 bases: TGTGCCATCAGTGACGGCAGGACAGGCACCTACAATGAGCAGTTCTTC. This encodes CAISDGRTGTYNEQFF.

J is TRBJ1-4 and V is TRBV28; D remains ambiguous. V lost 5 bases and J 5 bases, leaving 21 bases between the germline ends. The germline V gene encodes CDR1 MDHEN and CDR2 SYDVKM. This CDR3 spans 17 amino acids. In nucleotides, the CDR3 is TGTGCCAGCAGTCCCGGAGCGTATACGGGAATCAATGAAAAACTGTTTTTT. Translating it yields CASSPGAYTGINEKLFF.

In nucleotides, the CDR3 is TGTGCCAGCATATTGCCTAACAATGAGCAGTTCTTC. It is translated as CASILPNNEQFF. This chain connects TRBV6-1 to TRBJ2-1; D is unresolved. With 7 bases removed from V and 5 bases from J, the gap between germline ends came to 9 bases. Germline lookup yields CDR1 MNHNS and CDR2 SASEGT. This CDR3 contains 12 residues.

V and J are TRBV6-1 and TRBJ2-7; 9 nucleotides agree with TRBD1. The germline V gene encodes CDR1 MNHNS and CDR2 SASEGT. The CDR3 is made up of 14 amino acids. V was clipped by 7 bases and J by 4 bases; unmatched bases: 8. The CDR3 sequence is CASNMGQGGYEQYF. The CDR3 DNA sequence: TGTGCCAGCAATATGGGACAGGGTGGGTACGAGCAGTACTTC.

V usage is TRBV9 and J usage is TRBJ2-6; D is possibly TRBD1 or TRBD2 (5 bases each). V lost 0 bases and J lost 2, with 9 bases in between. Germline CDR1 is SGDLS and CDR2 is YYNGEE. The CDR3 length is 16 residues. The CDR3 DNA is TGTGCCAGCAGCGTAGGAGGGGTTGCTGGGGCCAACGTCCTGACTTTC. Translation: CASSVGGVAGANVLTF.

This clone appeared a few times. The V gene is TRBV11-2, the J gene TRBJ2-7; 8 nucleotides align to TRBD1. CDR1 SGHAT and CDR2 FQNNGV come from the germline V gene. V shed 5 bases and J 2 bases; nucleotides not matched to a gene: 14. The CDR3 spans 17 residues. CDR3 amino acids: CASSPLGRQGAPYEQYF. The CDR3 DNA follows: TGTGCCAGCAGCCCTTTGGGGCGGCAGGGGGCTCCCTACGAGCAGTACTTC. The entire variable domain, with the rest obtained from reference TRBV11-2 and TRBJ2-7, is as follows: EAGVAQSPRYKIIEKRQSVAFWCNPISGHATLYWYQQILGQGPKLLIQFQNNGVVDDSQLPKDRFSAERLKGVDSTLKIQPAKLEDSAVYLCASSPLGRQGAPYEQYFGPGTRLTVT.

The chain is built from TRBV7-2 and TRBJ1-1; D not resolved. The CDR3 loop spans 14 amino acids. V lost 2 bases, J lost 2 bases, and 9 bases lay in between. Looked up from germline, CDR1 is SGHTA and CDR2 is FQGNSA. This CDR3 reads CASSLLGRNTEAFF. The CDR3 bases are TGTGCCAGCAGCTTATTAGGGAGAAACACTGAAGCTTTCTTT. The variable domain in full, completed from reference TRBV7-2 and TRBJ1-1, reads GAGVSQSPSNKVTEKGKDVELRCDPISGHTALYWYRQSLGQGLEFLIYFQGNSAPDKSGLPSDRFSAERTGGSVSTLTIQRTQQEDSAVYLCASSLLGRNTEAFFGQGTRLTVV.

The genes are TRBV5-1 and TRBJ2-1; 11 bases fit TRBD2. V shed 9 bases and J 0 bases; nucleotides not matched to a gene: 11. Germline values: CDR1 SGHRS, CDR2 YFSETQ. CDR3 length equals 17 residues. This CDR3 reads CATTGTSGTLSYNEQFF. The CDR3 region has the DNA TGCGCCACCACCGGGACTAGCGGAACCCTCTCCTACAATGAGCAGTTCTTC.

The chain couples TRBV19 to TRBJ2-1; maybe TRBD1 (5 bases). The germline V gene encodes CDR1 LNHDA and CDR2 SQIVND (reference sequence). V lost 1 base to trimming and J lost 5 bases, with 12 bases between them. The CDR3 contains 15 residues. The chain's CDR3 is CASSIAGRGNNEQFF. DNA of the CDR3: TGTGCCAGTAGTATAGCAGGGCGCGGCAACAATGAGCAGTTCTTC.

This CDR3 is CASSLDPGRVTEAFF. The DNA for the CDR3 is TGCGCCAGCAGCTTGGATCCGGGACGCGTGACTGAAGCTTTCTTT. V usage is TRBV5-1 and J usage is TRBJ1-1; the D gene is possibly TRBD1 (5 bases). Deletions cut 0 bases from V and 5 bases from J, with 14 bases between. The CDR3 consists of 15 residues. The germline gives CDR1 SGHRS, CDR2 YFSETQ.

The CDR3 is CASSLWTPLAGELFF. CDR3 nucleotide sequence: TGTGCCAGCAGTCTCTGGACTCCCCTGGCCGGGGAGCTGTTTTTT. The rearrangement links TRBV7-2 to TRBJ2-2, with a tentative D call TRBD2 (5 bases). The germline V gene encodes CDR1 SGHTA and CDR2 FQGNSA. V was clipped by 6 bases and J by 6 bases, with 17 bases between them. The CDR3 length is 15 residues.

The chain uses TRBV6-5 and TRBJ2-1; D gene unclear. Germline CDR1 is MNHEY and CDR2 is SVGAGI. Trimming shortened V by 6 bases and J by 10 bases, and 13 bases separated the two germline ends. The CDR3 contains 12 residues. CDR3 DNA sequence: TGTGCCAGCAGGCCCCCCTCTGGGGAGCAGTTCTTC. Its protein is CASRPPSGEQFF.

CDR3 bases: TGTGCCAGCTTTAGAATTGGATCTAACTATGGCTACACCTTC. Translation: CASFRIGSNYGYTF. This chain joins TRBV2 and TRBJ1-2, with D unclear. This CDR3 has 14 amino acids. The V end lost 8 bases, the J end lost 0 bases, and 13 bases lay between the germline ends. Germline-derived CDR1 and CDR2 are SNHLY and FYNNEI.

This clone was recorded once. V and J are TRBV19 and TRBJ2-2; a weak D match, TRBD2 (5 bases). Germline-derived CDR1 and CDR2 are LNHDA and SQIVND (reference sequence). The V end was cut by 6 bases, the J end by 5 bases, with 10 bases between. The CDR3 is 13 residues long. CDR3 region: CASRQLGTGELFF. CDR3 coding DNA: TGTGCCAGTAGGCAACTAGGGACCGGGGAGCTGTTTTTT.

This rearrangement joins TRBV7-2 to TRBJ2-2; TRBD1 matches 7 bases. CDR3 length: 13 residues. The germline V gene encodes CDR1 SGHTA and CDR2 FQGNSA. The V gene end was trimmed by 5 bases and the J gene end by 14 bases; junction bases not matched to a gene: 11. This CDR3 is CASSVRGGAVLFF. The CDR3 DNA reads as TGTGCCAGCAGCGTACGAGGGGGCGCGGTTCTGTTTTTT.

The rearrangement joins TRBV11-2 to TRBJ1-1, with D unclear. The CDR3 runs to 12 residues. V gave up 1 base and J gave up 3 bases, with 3 bases separating them. From germline, CDR1 is SGHAT and CDR2 FQNNGV. The CDR3: CASSLVHTEAFF. In DNA, the CDR3 is TGTGCCAGCAGCTTAGTTCACACTGAAGCTTTCTTT.

The table lists this clone with a few counts. The chain links TRBV7-8 to TRBJ2-2, with a possible D match to TRBD1 (5 bases). V dropped 6 bases and J dropped 4 bases, with 21 bases sitting between them. The CDR3 loop spans 17 amino acids. The V gene's germline CDR1 is SGHVS and CDR2 FQNEAQ. The CDR3 is CASRITPTRVFTGELFF. The DNA for the CDR3 is TGTGCCAGCAGGATCACGCCTACCAGGGTCTTCACCGGGGAGCTGTTTTTT. The entire variable domain, with the rest obtained from reference TRBV7-8 and TRBJ2-2, is as follows: GAGVSQSPRYKVAKRGQDVALRCDPISGHVSLFWYQQALGQGPEFLTYFQNEAQLDKSGLPSDRFFAERPEGSVSTLKIQRTQQEDSAVYLCASRITPTRVFTGELFFGEGSRLTVL.

V and J are TRBV7-2 and TRBJ2-5; D is uncertain. The V end was cut by 1 base, the J end by 5 bases, with 14 bases between. The CDR3 covers 15 residues. CDR1 is SGHTA, CDR2 FQGNSA, per germline. The CDR3 DNA reads as TGTGCCAGCAGCTTAGTCCCCTGGTTTAGGGAGACCCAGTACTTC. Translated, it gives CASSLVPWFRETQYF.